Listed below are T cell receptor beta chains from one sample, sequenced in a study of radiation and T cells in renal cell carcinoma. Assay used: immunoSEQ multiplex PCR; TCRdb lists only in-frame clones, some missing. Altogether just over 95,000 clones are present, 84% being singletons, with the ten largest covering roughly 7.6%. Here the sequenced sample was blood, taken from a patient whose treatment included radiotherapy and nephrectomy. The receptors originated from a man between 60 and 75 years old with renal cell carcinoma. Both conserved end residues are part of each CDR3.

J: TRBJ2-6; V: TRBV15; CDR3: CATSATAGVLTF
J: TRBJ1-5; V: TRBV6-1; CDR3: CASSHNQPQHF
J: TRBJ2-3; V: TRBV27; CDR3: CASSSRGLATVFRF
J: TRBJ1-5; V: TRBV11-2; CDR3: CASSSGNQPQHF
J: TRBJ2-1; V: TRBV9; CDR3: CASSELAYYNEQFF
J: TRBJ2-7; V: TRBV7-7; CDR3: CASSRRAGSSYEQYF
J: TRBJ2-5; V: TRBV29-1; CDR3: CSVGGSWPGETQYF
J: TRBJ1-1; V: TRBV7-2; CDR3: CASSLSGQPNTEAFF
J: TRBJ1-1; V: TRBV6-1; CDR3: CASSNRGTTEAFF
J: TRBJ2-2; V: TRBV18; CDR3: CASSPITSNGELFF
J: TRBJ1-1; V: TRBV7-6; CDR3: CASGQVNTEAFF
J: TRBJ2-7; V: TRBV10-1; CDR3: CASSGQAGYEQYF
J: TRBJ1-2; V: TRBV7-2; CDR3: CASSLRYRSTNYGYTF
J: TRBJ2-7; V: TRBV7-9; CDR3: CASSLVRGGESYEQYF
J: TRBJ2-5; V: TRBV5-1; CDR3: CASSQEGGLGTQYF
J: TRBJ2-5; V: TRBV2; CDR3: CASRQRAGGETQYF